These 18 T cell receptor beta chains share one sample of origin, sequenced in a study of cytomegalovirus exposure and HLA in healthy donors. Primers for the PCR totalled 60 Vbeta and 13 Jbeta. The repertoire was sequenced with immunoSEQ multiplex PCR; TCRdb's copy has only in-frame clones and lacks some. The sample lists around 170,000 clones, 76% seen once, with about 1.6% in the top ten. The material sequenced was PBMCs. Source of these receptors: a man aged 18-30 years in good health and CMV-seronegative.

The chain couples TRBV30 to TRBJ1-1; TRBD1 aligns across 7 bases. Trimming at V came to 3 bases and at J to 3 bases, leaving 1 base not matched to a gene. CDR1 and CDR2 from the germline V gene are GTSNPN and SVGIG (reference sequence). The CDR3 runs to 12 residues. The CDR3 loop is CAWRGQYTEAFF. Written as DNA, the CDR3 is TGTGCCTGGAGGGGACAGTACACTGAAGCTTTCTTT. The full variable domain, completed using reference TRBV30 and TRBJ1-1, is SQTIHQWPATLVQPVGSPLSLECTVEGTSNPNLYWYRQAAGRGLQLLFYSVGIGQISSEVPQNLSASRPQDRQFILSSKKLLLSDSGFYLCAWRGQYTEAFFGQGTRLTVV.

The chain has TRBV19 and TRBJ1-6, with 8 bases that match TRBD1. The CDR3 sequence is 16 residues long. V gave up 4 bases and J gave up 8 bases; unmatched junction bases: 10. Per germline, CDR1 LNHDA and CDR2 SQIVND (reference sequence). The CDR3 loop is CASSTPTGVVHSPLHF. In DNA form, the CDR3 reads TGTGCCAGTAGTACCCCGACAGGGGTCGTCCATTCACCCCTCCACTTT.

This chain links TRBV11-2 with TRBJ2-2, with 15 nucleotides matching TRBD2. V lost 7 bases to trimming and J lost 0 bases; unmatched junction nucleotides: 3. CDR1 and CDR2 (germline): SGHAT, FQNNGV. This CDR3 is built from 17 residues. In DNA form, the CDR3 reads TGTGCCAGCACCCGGACTAGCGGGGGGGCGAACACCGGGGAGCTGTTTTTT. Translating it yields CASTRTSGGANTGELFF.

The chain links TRBV10-3 to TRBJ2-7; TRBD1 agrees at 8 bases. The V segment lost 3 bases and the J segment 2 bases; nucleotides outside the gene matches: 6. This CDR3 spans 15 amino acids. CDR1 and CDR2 from the germline V gene are ENHRY and SYGVKD. The CDR3 DNA is TGTGCCATCAGTGAACCCGGGACAGGACCCTACGAGCAGTACTTC. Encoded protein: CAISEPGTGPYEQYF.

V usage is TRBV2 and J usage is TRBJ1-5; TRBD1 is a possible D gene (5 bases). Trimming cost V 3 bases and J 7 bases, with 10 bases left between them. Germline CDR1 reads SNHLY; CDR2 reads FYNNEI. The CDR3 totals 13 residues. The CDR3 is CASSDVQGQPQHF. The CDR3 DNA sequence: TGTGCCAGCAGTGATGTTCAGGGCCAGCCCCAGCATTTT. Variable domain in full (rest from reference TRBV2 and TRBJ1-5): EPEVTQTPSHQVTQMGQEVILRCVPISNHLYFYWYRQILGQKVEFLVSFYNNEISEKSEIFDDQFSVERPDGSNFTLKIRSTKLEDSAMYFCASSDVQGQPQHFGDGTRLSIL.

The gene calls are TRBV27 and TRBJ2-1; 9 bases fit TRBD1. With V trimmed by 7 bases and J by 3 bases, 10 bases remained unmatched. Germline CDR1 MNHEY, CDR2 SMNVEV (reference sequence). The CDR3 is made up of 16 amino acids. The CDR3 loop is CASNPEGGQGYNEQFF. CDR3 sequence (DNA): TGTGCCAGCAACCCGGAAGGGGGACAGGGCTACAATGAGCAGTTCTTC.

The V gene is TRBV9, the J gene TRBJ2-5, with a weak D call TRBD2 (6 bases). Deletions cut 0 bases from V and 2 bases from J, with 8 bases between. CDR1 and CDR2 from the germline V gene are SGDLS and YYNGEE. The CDR3 loop spans 14 amino acids. CDR3 loop: CASSVGGLQETQYF. The CDR3 DNA sequence: TGTGCCAGCAGCGTAGGGGGACTTCAAGAGACCCAGTACTTC.

The genes are TRBV7-9 and TRBJ1-6; 9 positions agree with TRBD1. V lost 4 bases to trimming and J lost 9 bases; unmatched junction nucleotides: 10. Germline lookup yields CDR1 SEHNR and CDR2 FQNEAQ (reference sequence). This CDR3 has 16 amino acids. The CDR3 DNA is TGTGCCAGCAGCTCCTTACAGGGGGCTAATGGTTCACCCCTCCACTTT. Amino acids: CASSSLQGANGSPLHF. Complete variable domain (other parts from reference TRBV7-9 and TRBJ1-6): DTGVSQNPRHKITKRGQNVTFRCDPISEHNRLYWYRQTLGQGPEFLTYFQNEAQLEKSRLLSDRFSAERPKGSFSTLEIQRTEQGDSAMYLCASSSLQGANGSPLHFGNGTRLTVT.

This clone was seen only once. The rearrangement links TRBV25-1 to TRBJ2-1, with a weak D call TRBD2 (5 bases). Per germline, CDR1 MGHDK and CDR2 SYGVNS. This CDR3 comprises 16 residues. V lost 3 bases, J lost 3 bases, and 15 bases lay in between. The CDR3 is CASSDLDTGGYNEQFF. The CDR3 region has the DNA TGTGCCAGCAGTGACCTCGACACCGGAGGCTACAATGAGCAGTTCTTC.

This rearrangement joins TRBV19 to TRBJ1-6; 7 nucleotides line up with TRBD1. This CDR3 spans 15 amino acids. V gave up 5 bases and J gave up 7 bases; unmatched junction bases: 8. Germline lookup yields CDR1 LNHDA and CDR2 SQIVND (reference sequence). CDR3 sequence reads: CASSDVGRGNSPLHF. CDR3 coding DNA: TGTGCCAGTAGTGACGTCGGCAGGGGGAATTCACCCCTCCACTTT.

Comments on this clone: Germline and junction disagree at one end, which may indicate a read error. The sample carries other DNA sequences with the same CDR3. The rearrangement joins TRBV7-6 to TRBJ2-7; 10 positions agree with TRBD1. The CDR3 runs to 14 residues. Germline-derived CDR1 and CDR2 are SGHVS and FNYEAQ. The CDR3: CASSLDRGPYEQYF. The CDR3 DNA follows: TGTGCCAGCAGTTTAGACAGGGGGCCCTACGAGCAGTACTTC.

V and J are TRBV29-1 and TRBJ2-5; D possibly corresponds to TRBD1 (5 bases). The V gene lost 4 bases and the J gene lost 1 base, with 13 bases spanning the gap. From germline, CDR1 is SQVTM and CDR2 ANQGSEA. CDR3 size: 14 residues. The CDR3 sequence is CSVVPQGSQETQYF. CDR3 DNA sequence: TGCAGCGTTGTCCCCCAGGGCAGCCAAGAGACCCAGTACTTC. Full variable domain (rest looked up from reference TRBV29-1 and TRBJ2-5): SAVISQKPSRDICQRGTSLTIQCQVDSQVTMMFWYRQQPGQSLTLIATANQGSEATYESGFVIDKFPISRPNLTFSTLTVSNMSPEDSSIYLCSVVPQGSQETQYFGPGTRLLVL.

The chain is built from TRBV15 and TRBJ1-5, with a tentative D call TRBD1 (5 bases). The CDR3 totals 14 residues. Looked up from germline, CDR1 is LNHNV and CDR2 is YYDKDF (reference sequence). Trimming took off 5 bases at V and 3 bases at J, with 11 bases between the two ends. CDR3: CATSGGAYNQPQHF. The CDR3 nucleotides read TGTGCCACCAGCGGAGGGGCATACAATCAGCCCCAGCATTTT.

The rearrangement uses TRBV28 and TRBJ2-5; TRBD1 might be the D (6 bases). The last part of the DNA fits TRBJ2-7 better; the J call may be wrong. This CDR3 comprises 12 residues. Germline V gene sequence: CDR1 MDHEN, CDR2 SYDVKM. In DNA, the CDR3 is TGTGCCAGCAGTCTACAGGGATACGAGCAGTACTTC. It yields the protein CASSLQGYEQYF.

This clone is a singleton in its sample. The chain uses TRBV6-6 and TRBJ2-7; TRBD2 might be the D (5 bases). This CDR3 comprises 13 residues. Trimming removed 7 bases from V and 5 bases from J, with 15 bases in between. Germline CDR1 reads MNHNY; CDR2 reads SVGAGI (reference sequence). The CDR3 loop is CASTGFGENEQYF. The CDR3 coding sequence is TGTGCCAGCACCGGGTTCGGGGAGAACGAGCAGTACTTC.

DNA of the CDR3: TGTGCCAGCAGTCCCATTCAGGGGTCCTACGAGCAGTACTTC. It codes for CASSPIQGSYEQYF. The chain carries TRBV2 and TRBJ2-7, with a weak D call TRBD1 (6 bases). The CDR3 sequence is 14 residues long. Germline lookup yields CDR1 SNHLY and CDR2 FYNNEI. The V and J ends lost 5 bases and 1 base respectively, with 12 bases between them.

This chain links TRBV5-1 with TRBJ1-1; D is ambiguous. Trimming removed 0 bases at V and 0 bases at J, with 9 bases between. CDR1 and CDR2 from the germline V gene are SGHRS and YFSETQ. The CDR3 has 15 amino acids. The CDR3 reads CASSLVSIMNTEAFF. The CDR3 coding sequence is TGCGCCAGCAGCTTGGTTAGTATCATGAACACTGAAGCTTTCTTT.

V usage is TRBV19 and J usage is TRBJ1-1, with TRBD1 as a possible D gene (6 bases). The CDR3 spans 14 residues. Trimming pared 9 bases from V and 0 bases from J, leaving 14 bases between. The germline V gene has CDR1 LNHDA and CDR2 SQIVND (reference sequence). CDR3 amino acids: CASSRQEMNTEAFF. CDR3 nucleotides: TGTGCCAGCTCCCGACAGGAGATGAACACTGAAGCTTTCTTT.